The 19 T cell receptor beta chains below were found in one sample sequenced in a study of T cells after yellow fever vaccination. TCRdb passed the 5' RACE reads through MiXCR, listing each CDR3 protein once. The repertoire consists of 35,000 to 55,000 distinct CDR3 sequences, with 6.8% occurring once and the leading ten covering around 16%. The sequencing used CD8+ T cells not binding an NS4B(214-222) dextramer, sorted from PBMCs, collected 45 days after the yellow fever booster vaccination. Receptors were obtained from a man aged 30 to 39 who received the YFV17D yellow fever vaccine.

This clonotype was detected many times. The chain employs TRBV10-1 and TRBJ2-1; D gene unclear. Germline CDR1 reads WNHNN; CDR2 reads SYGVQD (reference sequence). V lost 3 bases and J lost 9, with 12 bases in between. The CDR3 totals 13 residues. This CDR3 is CASSDRLVTEQFF. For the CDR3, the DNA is TGCGCCAGCAGTGATCGCCTCGTAACTGAGCAGTTCTTC.

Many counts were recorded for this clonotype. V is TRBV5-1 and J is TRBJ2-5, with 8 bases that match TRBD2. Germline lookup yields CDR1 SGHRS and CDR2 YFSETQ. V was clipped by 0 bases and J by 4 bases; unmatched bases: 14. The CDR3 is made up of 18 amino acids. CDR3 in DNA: TGCGCCAGCAGCTTGGGGACGGGAGGGCCGGAAGGTGCAGAGACCCAGTACTTC. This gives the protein CASSLGTGGPEGAETQYF. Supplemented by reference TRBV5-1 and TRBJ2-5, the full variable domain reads KAGVTQTPRYLIKTRGQQVTLSCSPISGHRSVSWYQQTPGQGLQFLFEYFSETQRNKGNFPGRFSGRQFSNSRSEMNVSTLELGDSALYLCASSLGTGGPEGAETQYFGPGTRLLVL.

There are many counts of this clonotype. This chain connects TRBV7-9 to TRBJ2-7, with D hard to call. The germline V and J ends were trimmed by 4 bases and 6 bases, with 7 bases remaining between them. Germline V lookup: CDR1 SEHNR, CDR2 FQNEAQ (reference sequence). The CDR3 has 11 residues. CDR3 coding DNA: TGTGCCAGCAGCTATGGTCCCGAGCAGTACTTC. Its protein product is CASSYGPEQYF.

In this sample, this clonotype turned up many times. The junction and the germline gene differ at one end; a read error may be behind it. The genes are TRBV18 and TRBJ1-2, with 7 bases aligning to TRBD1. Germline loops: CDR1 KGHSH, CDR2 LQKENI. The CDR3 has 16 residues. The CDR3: CASSSPDRTVSYGYTF. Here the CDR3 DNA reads TGTGCCAGCTCATCACCGGACAGGACTGTATCCTATGGCTACACCTTC.

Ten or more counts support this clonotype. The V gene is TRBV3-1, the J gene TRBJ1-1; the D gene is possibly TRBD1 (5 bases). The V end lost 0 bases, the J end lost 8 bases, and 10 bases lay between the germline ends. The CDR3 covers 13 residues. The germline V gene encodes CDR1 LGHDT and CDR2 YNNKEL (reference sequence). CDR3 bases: TGTGCCAGCAGCCAAGATTGGGCAGGGGAAGCTTTCTTT. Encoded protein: CASSQDWAGEAFF.

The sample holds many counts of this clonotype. CDR3 sequence: CASSPWRLAGLDEQFF. CDR3 DNA: TGTGCCAGCAGCCCCTGGCGACTAGCGGGCCTCGATGAGCAGTTCTTC. The genes are TRBV11-2 and TRBJ2-1; TRBD2 agrees at 10 bases. There are 16 residues in the CDR3. Germline V gene lookup returns CDR1 SGHAT and CDR2 FQNNGV. Trimming took 5 bases from V and 8 from J; bases not matched to a gene: 12.

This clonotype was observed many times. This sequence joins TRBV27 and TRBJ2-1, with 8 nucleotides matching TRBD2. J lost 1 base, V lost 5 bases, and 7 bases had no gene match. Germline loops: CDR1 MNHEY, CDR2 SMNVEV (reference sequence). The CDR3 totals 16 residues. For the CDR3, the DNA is TGTGCCAGCAGTGAGGGACTAGTAGGTTCCTACAATGAGCAGTTCTTC. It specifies CASSEGLVGSYNEQFF.

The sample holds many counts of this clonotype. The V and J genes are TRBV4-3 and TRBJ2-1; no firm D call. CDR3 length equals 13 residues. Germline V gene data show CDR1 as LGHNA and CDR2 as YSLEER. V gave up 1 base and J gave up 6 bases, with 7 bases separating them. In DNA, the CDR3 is TGCGCCAGCAGCCAAGTTCGCGGCAATGAGCAGTTCTTC. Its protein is CASSQVRGNEQFF.

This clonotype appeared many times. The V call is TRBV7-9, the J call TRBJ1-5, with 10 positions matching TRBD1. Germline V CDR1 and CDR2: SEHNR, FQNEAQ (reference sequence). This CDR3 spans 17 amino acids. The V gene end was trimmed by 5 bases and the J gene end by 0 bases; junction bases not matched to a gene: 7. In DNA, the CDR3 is TGTGCCAGCAGCGTCGGGACAGGGGCATATAGCAATCAGCCCCAGCATTTT. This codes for CASSVGTGAYSNQPQHF.

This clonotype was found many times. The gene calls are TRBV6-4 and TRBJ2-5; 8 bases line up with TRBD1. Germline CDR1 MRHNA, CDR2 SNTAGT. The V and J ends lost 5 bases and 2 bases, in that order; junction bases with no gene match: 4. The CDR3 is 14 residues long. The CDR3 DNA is TGTGCCAGCAGTTCGGGACAGGCTCAAGAGACCCAGTACTTC. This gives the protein CASSSGQAQETQYF.

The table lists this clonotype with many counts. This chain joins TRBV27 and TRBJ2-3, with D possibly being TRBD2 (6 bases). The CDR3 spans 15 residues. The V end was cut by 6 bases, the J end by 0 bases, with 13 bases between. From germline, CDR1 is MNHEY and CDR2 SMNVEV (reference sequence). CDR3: CASRLAHSSTDTQYF. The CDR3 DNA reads TGTGCCAGCAGGCTAGCGCACAGTAGCACAGATACGCAGTATTTT.

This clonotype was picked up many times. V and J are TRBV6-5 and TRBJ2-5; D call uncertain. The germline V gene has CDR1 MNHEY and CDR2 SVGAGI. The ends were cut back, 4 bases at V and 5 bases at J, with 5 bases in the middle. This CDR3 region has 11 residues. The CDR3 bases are TGTGCCAGCAGTTCCCGGGAGACCCAGTACTTC. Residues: CASSSRETQYF.

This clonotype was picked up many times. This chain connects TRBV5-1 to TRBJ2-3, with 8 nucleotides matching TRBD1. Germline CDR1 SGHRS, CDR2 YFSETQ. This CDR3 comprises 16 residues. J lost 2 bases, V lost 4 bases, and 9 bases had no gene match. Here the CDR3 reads CASSPRQGRNTDTQYF. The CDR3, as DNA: TGCGCCAGCAGCCCAAGACAGGGGCGAAACACAGATACGCAGTATTTT. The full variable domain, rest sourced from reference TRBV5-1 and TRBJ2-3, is KAGVTQTPRYLIKTRGQQVTLSCSPISGHRSVSWYQQTPGQGLQFLFEYFSETQRNKGNFPGRFSGRQFSNSRSEMNVSTLELGDSALYLCASSPRQGRNTDTQYFGPGTRLTVL.

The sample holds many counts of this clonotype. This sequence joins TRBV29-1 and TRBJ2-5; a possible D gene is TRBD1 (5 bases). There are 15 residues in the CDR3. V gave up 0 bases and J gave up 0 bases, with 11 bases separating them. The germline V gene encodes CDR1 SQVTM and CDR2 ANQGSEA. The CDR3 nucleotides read TGCAGCGTTGAAGATTGGACAACCCACCAAGAGACCCAGTACTTC. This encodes CSVEDWTTHQETQYF.

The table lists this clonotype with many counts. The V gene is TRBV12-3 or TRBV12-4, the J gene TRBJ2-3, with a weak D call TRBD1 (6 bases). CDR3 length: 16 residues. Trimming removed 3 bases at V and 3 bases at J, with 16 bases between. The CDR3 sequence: CASSFPGQGQTDTQYF. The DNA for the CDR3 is TGTGCCAGCAGTTTCCCGGGACAAGGACAAACAGATACGCAGTATTTT.

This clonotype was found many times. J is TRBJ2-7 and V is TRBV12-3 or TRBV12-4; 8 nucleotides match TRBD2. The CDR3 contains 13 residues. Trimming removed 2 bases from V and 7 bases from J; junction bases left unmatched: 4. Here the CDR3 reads CASSLLAGVEQYF. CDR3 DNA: TGTGCCAGCAGTTTACTAGCGGGTGTGGAGCAGTACTTC.

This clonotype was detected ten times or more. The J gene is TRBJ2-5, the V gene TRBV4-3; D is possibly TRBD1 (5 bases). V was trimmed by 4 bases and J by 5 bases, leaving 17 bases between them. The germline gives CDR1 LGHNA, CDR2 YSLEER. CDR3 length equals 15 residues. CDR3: CASSRSRDSGETQYF. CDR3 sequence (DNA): TGCGCCAGCAGCCGATCCAGGGATAGTGGTGAGACCCAGTACTTC.

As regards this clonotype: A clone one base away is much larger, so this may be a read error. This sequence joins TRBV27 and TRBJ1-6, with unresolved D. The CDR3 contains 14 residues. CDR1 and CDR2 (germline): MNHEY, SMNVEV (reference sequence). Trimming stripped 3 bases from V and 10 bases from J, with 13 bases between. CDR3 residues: CASSFGLDESPLHF. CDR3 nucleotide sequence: TGTGCCAGCAGTTTCGGGTTAGATGAGTCACCCCTCCACTTT.

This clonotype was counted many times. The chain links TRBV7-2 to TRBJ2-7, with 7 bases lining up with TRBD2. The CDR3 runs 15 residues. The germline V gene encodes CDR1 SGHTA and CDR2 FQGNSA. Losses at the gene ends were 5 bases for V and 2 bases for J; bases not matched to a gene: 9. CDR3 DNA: TGTGCCAGCAGCCACGGAGAGCGGGGTACCTACGAGCAGTACTTC. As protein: CASSHGERGTYEQYF.